The subject of this entry is one TCR beta chain. The sample belongs to a study of blood T cell repertoires in COVID-19. Assay used: immunoSEQ multiplex PCR; TCRdb lists only in-frame clones, some missing. The table records some 150,000 clones, over 65% of them present only once. This CDR3 spans 16 amino acids. The V gene end was trimmed by 1 base and the J gene end by 4 bases; junction bases not matched to a gene: 7. Germline CDR1 is SGHVS and CDR2 is FQNEAQ. Sequenced material: peripheral blood. The chain carries TRBV7-8 and TRBJ1-2, with 9 positions matching TRBD1. This TCR was recovered from a human donor in a cohort sampled during active COVID-19. The CDR3 here is CASSLEGDRVFYGYTF. Here the CDR3 DNA reads TGTGCCAGCAGCTTAGAGGGGGACAGGGTGTTCTATGGCTACACCTTC. Full variable domain (missing parts from reference TRBV7-8 and TRBJ1-2): GAGVSQSPRYKVAKRGQDVALRCDPISGHVSLFWYQQALGQGPEFLTYFQNEAQLDKSGLPSDRFFAERPEGSVSTLKIQRTQQEDSAVYLCASSLEGDRVFYGYTFGSGTRLTVV.